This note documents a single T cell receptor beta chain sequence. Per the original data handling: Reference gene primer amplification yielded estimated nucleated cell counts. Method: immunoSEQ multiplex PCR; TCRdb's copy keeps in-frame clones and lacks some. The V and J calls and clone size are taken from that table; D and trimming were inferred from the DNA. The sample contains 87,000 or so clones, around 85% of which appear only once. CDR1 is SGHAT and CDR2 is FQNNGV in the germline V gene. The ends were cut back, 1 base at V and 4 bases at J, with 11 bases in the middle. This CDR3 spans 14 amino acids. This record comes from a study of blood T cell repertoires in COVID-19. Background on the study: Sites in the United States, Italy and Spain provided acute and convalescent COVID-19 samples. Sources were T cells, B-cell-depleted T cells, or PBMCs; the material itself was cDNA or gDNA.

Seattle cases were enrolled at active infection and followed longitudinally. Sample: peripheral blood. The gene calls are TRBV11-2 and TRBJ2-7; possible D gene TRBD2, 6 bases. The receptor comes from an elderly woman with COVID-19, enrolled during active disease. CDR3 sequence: CASSLGGDLYEQYF. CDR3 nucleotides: TGTGCCAGCAGCTTAGGCGGGGACCTTTACGAGCAGTACTTC.